This T cell receptor (beta chain) was found in a study of T cell responses to AZD1222 COVID-19 vaccine. The overall study: Both about-4-week and about-12-week second-dose recipients were combined. Regarding the study as a whole: Females outnumbered males among donors, who were mostly white British; clonal diversity was possibly underestimated. It was only after the peak T cell response that any repertoires were sampled. Just a handful of people given AZD1222 tested seropositive at baseline.

Assay used: immunoSEQ multiplex PCR; TCRdb lists only in-frame clones, some missing. Among about 150,000 clones, approximately 92% were seen once, and the ten largest hold roughly 2.2%. Trimming shortened V by 1 base and J by 8 bases, and 19 bases separated the two germline ends. Looked up from germline, CDR1 is SGDLS and CDR2 is YYNGEE. This CDR3 is built from 16 residues. A word on this clone: Antigen unknown.

This chain joins TRBV9 and TRBJ2-1; a possible D gene is TRBD1 (6 bases). The sample in question was peripheral blood, obtained on day 0 of AZD1222 vaccination. This sequence originates from an adult in good health. DNA for the CDR3: TGTGCCAGCAGCGTATTCTCTTCGGTGGGGGCCCATGAGCAGTTCTTC. Translation: CASSVFSSVGAHEQFF.